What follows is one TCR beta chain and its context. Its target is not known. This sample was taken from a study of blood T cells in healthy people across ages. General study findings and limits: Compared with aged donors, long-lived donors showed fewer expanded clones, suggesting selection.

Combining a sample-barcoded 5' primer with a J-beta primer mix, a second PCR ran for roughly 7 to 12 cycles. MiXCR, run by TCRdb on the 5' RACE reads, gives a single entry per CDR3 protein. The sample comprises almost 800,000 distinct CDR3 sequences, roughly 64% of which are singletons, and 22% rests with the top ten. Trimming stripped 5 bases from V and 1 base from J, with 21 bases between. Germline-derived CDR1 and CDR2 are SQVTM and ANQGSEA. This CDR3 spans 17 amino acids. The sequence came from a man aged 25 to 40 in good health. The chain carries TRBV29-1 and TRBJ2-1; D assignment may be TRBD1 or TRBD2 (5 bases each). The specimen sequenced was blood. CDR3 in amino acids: CSVLLTGTYESYNEQFF. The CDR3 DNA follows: TGCAGCGTTCTCCTTACCGGGACCTATGAATCCTACAATGAGCAGTTCTTC.